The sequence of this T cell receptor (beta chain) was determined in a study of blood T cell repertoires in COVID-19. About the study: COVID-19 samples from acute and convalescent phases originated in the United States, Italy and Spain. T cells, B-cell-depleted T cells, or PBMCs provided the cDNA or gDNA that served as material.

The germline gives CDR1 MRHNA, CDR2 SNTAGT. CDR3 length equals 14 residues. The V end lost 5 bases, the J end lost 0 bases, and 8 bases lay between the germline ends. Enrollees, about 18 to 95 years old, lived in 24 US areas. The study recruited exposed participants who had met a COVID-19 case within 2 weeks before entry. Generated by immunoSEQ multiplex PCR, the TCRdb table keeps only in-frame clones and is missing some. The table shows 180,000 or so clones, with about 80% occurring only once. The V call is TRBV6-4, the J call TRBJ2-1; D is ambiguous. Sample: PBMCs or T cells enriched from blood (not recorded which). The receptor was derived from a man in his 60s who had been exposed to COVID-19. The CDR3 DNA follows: TGTGCCAGCAGTCTCGATAGCTCCTACAATGAGCAGTTCTTC. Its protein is CASSLDSSYNEQFF.